The next 12 T cell receptor beta chains were all read from a single sample in a study of blood T cell repertoires in COVID-19. Using immunoSEQ multiplex PCR, the repertoire was profiled, and TCRdb retains in-frame clones only, with some absent. The profile shows around 220,000 clones, roughly three quarters of them singletons. The sample consisted of peripheral blood. The receptors were gathered from a woman aged 40 to 55 with active or convalescent COVID-19.

The chain has TRBV6-5 and TRBJ1-1, with D unresolved. The germline gives CDR1 MNHEY, CDR2 SVGAGI. The CDR3 spans 14 residues. V was shortened by 7 bases and J by 1 base, with 13 bases between the two germline ends. CDR3 sequence: CASTTLTPNTEAFF. The CDR3, as DNA: TGTGCCAGCACGACCCTGACACCGAACACTGAAGCTTTCTTT.

The chain recombines TRBV6-1 with TRBJ2-2, with TRBD2 matching over 8 bases. After removal of 3 bases from V and 6 bases from J, the junction contained 12 bases not matched to a gene. Germline V gene data show CDR1 as MNHNS and CDR2 as SASEGT. CDR3 length: 17 amino acids. As DNA, the CDR3 is TGTGCCAGCAGTGACCTGCGGGGGGCAGGGATTGCCGGGGAGCTGTTTTTT. Residues: CASSDLRGAGIAGELFF.

The chain links TRBV20-1 to TRBJ1-2; a weak D match, TRBD1 (6 bases). Germline V lookup: CDR1 DFQATT, CDR2 SNEGSKA (reference sequence). This CDR3 spans 14 amino acids. The ends were cut back, 3 bases at V and 3 bases at J, with 14 bases in the middle. CDR3 sequence reads: CSASERTVDYGYTF. CDR3 DNA sequence: TGCAGTGCTAGTGAGCGGACAGTCGACTATGGCTACACCTTC.

V is TRBV6-4 and J is TRBJ2-1, with 9 bases aligning to TRBD2. The length of the CDR3 is 15 residues. J was trimmed by 9 bases and V by 2 bases; bases with no gene match: 8. From germline, CDR1 is MRHNA and CDR2 SNTAGT. Here the CDR3 DNA reads TGTGCCAGCAGTGACGGGATAGCGGGGGCAGGTGAGCAGTTCTTC. Translating gives CASSDGIAGAGEQFF.

The V call is TRBV29-1, the J call TRBJ1-2, with D perhaps matching TRBD1 (6 bases). The V gene lost 7 bases and the J gene lost 3 bases, with 21 bases spanning the gap. Germline V gene lookup returns CDR1 SQVTM and CDR2 ANQGSEA. CDR3 length: 15 amino acids. CDR3 sequence (DNA): TGCAGCGCCCTGGGCCCAGGGGACTACGACTATGGCTACACCTTC. Encoded protein: CSALGPGDYDYGYTF.

This chain connects TRBV5-6 to TRBJ1-3, with a weak D call TRBD1 (6 bases). This CDR3 comprises 15 residues. The V end lost 0 bases, the J end lost 4 bases, and 11 bases lay between the germline ends. CDR1 is SGHDT and CDR2 is YYEEEE in the germline V gene. The CDR3 is CASSLDRVRGNTIYF. DNA of the CDR3: TGTGCCAGCAGCTTGGACAGGGTCAGAGGAAACACCATATATTTT.

J is TRBJ1-2 and V is TRBV2; D is unresolved. This CDR3 contains 12 residues. Germline V gene data show CDR1 as SNHLY and CDR2 as FYNNEI. With 5 bases removed from V and 6 bases from J, the gap between germline ends came to 10 bases. CDR3 bases: TGTGCCAGCAGTTGGTTGAGGGATGGCTACACCTTC. It is translated as CASSWLRDGYTF.

This clone occurred a few times. This rearrangement joins TRBV6-2 or TRBV6-3 to TRBJ1-6, with no clear D. Germline assignment: CDR1 MNHEY and CDR2 SVGEGT. V was pared by 6 bases and J by 12 bases, with 15 bases between. The CDR3 is 13 residues long. CDR3 bases: TGTGCCAGCAGCGAGGAGGTGCCCCTACCCCTCCACTTT. Protein sequence: CASSEEVPLPLHF.

CDR3 loop: CASSSRGGAKGNTIYF. The CDR3 DNA is TGTGCCAGCAGCTCCCGGGGAGGGGCGAAGGGAAACACCATATATTTT. The chain uses TRBV7-8 and TRBJ1-3; D might be TRBD1 (5 bases). The CDR3 runs to 16 residues. From germline, CDR1 is SGHVS and CDR2 FQNEAQ. Trimming pared 4 bases from V and 4 bases from J, leaving 17 bases between. The full variable domain, its missing parts supplied by reference TRBV7-8 and TRBJ1-3, is GAGVSQSPRYKVAKRGQDVALRCDPISGHVSLFWYQQALGQGPEFLTYFQNEAQLDKSGLPSDRFFAERPEGSVSTLKIQRTQQEDSAVYLCASSSRGGAKGNTIYFGEGSWLTVV.

The chain recombines TRBV7-9 with TRBJ2-1; 10 nucleotides agree with TRBD1. Per germline, CDR1 SEHNR and CDR2 FQNEAQ (reference sequence). V was clipped by 5 bases and J by 5 bases; unmatched bases: 6. This CDR3 region has 15 residues. The CDR3, as DNA: TGTGCCAGCAGCCTAAGGACAGGGGGTGACAATGAGCAGTTCTTC. Translating gives CASSLRTGGDNEQFF.

V usage is TRBV11-2 and J usage is TRBJ1-2; D is perhaps TRBD1 (5 bases). The CDR3 length is 13 residues. Trimming shortened V by 5 bases and J by 4 bases, and 11 bases separated the two germline ends. Looked up from germline, CDR1 is SGHAT and CDR2 is FQNNGV. DNA for the CDR3: TGTGCCAGCAGCCCGGGGGTCCCCTATGGCTACACCTTC. Translating it yields CASSPGVPYGYTF.

The CDR3 region has the DNA TGCGCCAGCAGCCAACGGCAGGGGGGCACTGAAGCTTTCTTT. This codes for CASSQRQGGTEAFF. This sequence joins TRBV4-1 and TRBJ1-1, with TRBD1 matching 7 bases. This CDR3 is 14 amino acids long. The V and J ends lost 2 bases and 4 bases, in that order; junction bases with no gene match: 4. Germline values: CDR1 MGHRA, CDR2 YSYEKL.